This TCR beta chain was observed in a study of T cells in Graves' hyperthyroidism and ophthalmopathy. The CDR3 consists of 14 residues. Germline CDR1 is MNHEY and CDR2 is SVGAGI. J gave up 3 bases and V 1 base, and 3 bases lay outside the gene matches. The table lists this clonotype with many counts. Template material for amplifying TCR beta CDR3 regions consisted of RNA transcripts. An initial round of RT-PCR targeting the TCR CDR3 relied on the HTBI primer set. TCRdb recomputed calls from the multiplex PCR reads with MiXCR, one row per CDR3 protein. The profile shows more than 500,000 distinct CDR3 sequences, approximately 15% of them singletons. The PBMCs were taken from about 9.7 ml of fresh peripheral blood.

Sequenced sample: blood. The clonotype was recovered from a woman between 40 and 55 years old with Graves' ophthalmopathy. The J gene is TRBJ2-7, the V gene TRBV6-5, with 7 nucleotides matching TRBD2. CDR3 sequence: CASSYWREGYEQYF. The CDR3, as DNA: TGTGCCAGCAGTTACTGGAGGGAGGGCTACGAGCAGTACTTC.